The present TCR beta chain was sequenced within a study of graft-versus-host responses after intestinal transplantation. Sequencing was performed with immunoSEQ multiplex PCR; in TCRdb, only in-frame clones are kept and a portion is missing. Here the sample spans about 90,000 clones, less than 95% being singletons. The CDR3 runs to 17 residues. CDR1 is SGHRS and CDR2 is YFSETQ in the germline V gene. Germline trimming cut 0 bases from V and 0 bases from J; bases unmatched to any gene: 2. The study, taken as a whole, reports: The marrow of recipients harbored GvH clones, and ileum or blood showed some of them first.

With respect to this clone: Its matching antigen is unknown.

J is TRBJ2-7 and V is TRBV5-1, with 14 positions matching TRBD2. The clonotype comes from a human donor who was the organ donor for an intestinal transplant. Sequenced here: unstimulated CD4+ T cells sorted from spleen or lymph node cells, sampled before transplant. The CDR3 DNA reads as TGCGCCAGCAGCTTGGCAGGACTAGCGGGAGGCTCCTACGAGCAGTACTTC. Translated: CASSLAGLAGGSYEQYF.